The sequence of this T cell receptor beta chain was determined in a study of human T cells and chemical hapten exposure (dated by TCRdb to the early 2020s). Describing the broader study: For sensitization, 2% DPC in acetone was applied to a 2 cm by 2 cm area of upper inner arm skin. Blood for TCR sequencing was provided by twenty-nine alopecia patients at one to four time points (pre-sensitization, 2, 6 and 24 weeks). Throughout the roughly 25-week study period, patients were also given weekly therapeutic DPC doses on the scalp. Patch tests used Finn chambers with 0.01% DPC on the upper back, scored after 6 days by International Contact Dermatitis Research Group standards. Libraries were pooled for sequencing, and variation in per-sample TCR yields was attributed mainly to small differences in library volumes within the pool. Patient blood was sampled pre-sensitization (week 0) and at 2, 6 and about 24 weeks after DPC sensitization. The study tracked peripheral blood TCR repertoire changes in vivo during primary and secondary sensitization to the hapten diphenylcyclopropenone (DPC) in alopecia patients. Alopecia areata with under or over 50% scalp involvement, alopecia totalis and alopecia universalis were represented in the patient cohort, which was mostly female. Broader findings and caveats from the paper: Patch test score was positively correlated with the number of PT1 expanded TCRs, with significance at thresholds 8, 16 and 32 but not at 4. Significantly more large CDR3 similarity clusters were formed by expanded TCRs than by pre-sensitization or healthy control sets, consistent with antigen-driven responses. After repeated subsampling, changes were observed in the strength of the expansion versus patch-test correlation and in the threshold at which the correlation became significant. No change with DPC sensitization was found in the number of TCRs above 1 in 1000 frequency, and no evidence of global repertoire structure alterations was found. Because all patients had alopecia, a presumed autoimmune disease, the immune response of the patients might differ from that of healthy individuals.

With regard to this clonotype: Its recognized antigen is unknown. No quality values exist for individual bases; no much larger clone is one base distant.

The method was RACE. These reads were obtained on a NextSeq 500. During library preparation, unique molecular identifiers were attached to individual cDNA molecules so that TCRs could be counted quantitatively and reproducibly. From each blood RNA sample, both TCR alpha and TCR beta chains were sequenced. Per the original workflow: Samples had a median of around 92,000 TCRs, with a range from roughly 20,000 to 690,600. The Decombinator software suite was used to annotate V, J and CDR3 in the TCR reads. To make PS versus PT1 abundance plots, every sample was subsampled to the same number of TCRs (28,000). Expanded TCRs were defined as absent before sensitization and observed at least eight times at the 2-week time point. TCRdb trimmed the raw reads at Q25, called clones with MiXCR and kept productive beta chains. Rows with one shared CDR3 protein collapse into an entry with the most common genes and DNA. The V and J calls reflect TCRdb's pipeline rather than the authors' work. Present in this sample are over 45,000 distinct CDR3 sequences, 9% to 9.5% of which were seen just once. Together, the top ten hold less than 15% of the sample.

What this sample's time point label stands for: patch test 1, 2 weeks after DPC sensitization. The sample's treatment or condition label is to be understood as: therapeutic diphenylcyclopropenone sensitization with weekly scalp DPC. At each patch-test visit, blood was drawn before the patch test was applied. To be eligible, patients had to be aged 18 to 70, diagnosed with alopecia and judged suitable for DPC therapy, while pregnant patients were excluded. Total RNA was isolated from unfractionated whole blood collected in Tempus Blood RNA tubes. Per the germline V gene, SGHRS is the CDR1 and YFSETQ is the CDR2. The CDR3 covers 16 residues, taking in both the cysteine and the phenylalanine. CDR3 DNA only is kept here, 48 bases in frame from base 1. Trimming leaves V shorter by 4 bases and J shorter by 5 bases, with the junction holding 12 bases beyond the gene matches.

The clonotype originates from a middle-aged woman with alopecia areata. Some clones in this sample may be carry-over from other donors' samples. The sequences come from whole blood, collected in connection with sensitization to the hapten diphenylcyclopropenone (DPC). Here the chain combines TRBV5-1 and TRBJ2-1, and TRBD1 matches 7 of the central bases. The encoded CDR3 is CASSPTPGGEHNEQFF. The DNA sequence is given as TGCGCCAGCAGCCCGACCCCAGGGGGAGAGCACAATGAGCAGTTCTTC. The full variable domain, completed from the reference TRBV5-1 and TRBJ2-1 proteins outside the CDR3, reads KAGVTQTPRYLIKTRGQQVTLSCSPISGHRSVSWYQQTPGQGLQFLFEYFSETQRNKGNFPGRFSGRQFSNSRSEMNVSTLELGDSALYLCASSPTPGGEHNEQFFGPGTRLTVL.